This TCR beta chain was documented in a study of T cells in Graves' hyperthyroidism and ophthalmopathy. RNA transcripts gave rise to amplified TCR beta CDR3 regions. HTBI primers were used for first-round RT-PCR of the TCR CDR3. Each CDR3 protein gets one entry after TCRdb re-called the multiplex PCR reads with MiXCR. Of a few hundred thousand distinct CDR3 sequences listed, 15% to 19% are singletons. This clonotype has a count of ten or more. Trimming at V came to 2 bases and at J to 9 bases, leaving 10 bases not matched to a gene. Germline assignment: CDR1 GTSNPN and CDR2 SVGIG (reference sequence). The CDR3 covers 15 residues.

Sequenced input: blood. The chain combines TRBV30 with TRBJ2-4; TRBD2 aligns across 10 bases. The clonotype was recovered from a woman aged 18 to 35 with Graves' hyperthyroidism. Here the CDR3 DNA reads TGTGCCTGGAGTCGGGCTAGCGGGAGTAGCACCATTCAGTACTTC. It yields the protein CAWSRASGSSTIQYF.